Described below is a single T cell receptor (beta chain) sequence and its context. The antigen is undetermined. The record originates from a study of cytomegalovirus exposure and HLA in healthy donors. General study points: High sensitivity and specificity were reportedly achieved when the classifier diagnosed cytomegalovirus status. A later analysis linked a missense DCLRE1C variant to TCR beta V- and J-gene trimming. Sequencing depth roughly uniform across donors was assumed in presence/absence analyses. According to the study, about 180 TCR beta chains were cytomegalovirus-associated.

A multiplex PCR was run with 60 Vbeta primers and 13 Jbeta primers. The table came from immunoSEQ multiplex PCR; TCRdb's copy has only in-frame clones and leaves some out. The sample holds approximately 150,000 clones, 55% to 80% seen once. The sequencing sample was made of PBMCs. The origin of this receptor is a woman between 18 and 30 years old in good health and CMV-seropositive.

The CDR3: CASSMTPKGANEQFF. CDR3 nucleotide sequence: TGTGCCAGCAGCATGACCCCCAAGGGAGCCAATGAGCAGTTCTTC. This chain uses TRBV7-8 with TRBJ2-1; perhaps TRBD2 as D (5 bases). The CDR3 runs 15 residues. Germline V gives CDR1 SGHVS, CDR2 FQNEAQ. Trimming cost V 5 bases and J 6 bases, with 17 bases left between them.